What follows are 10 T cell receptor beta chains derived from one specimen sequenced in a study of response to subunit inactivated influenza vaccine. TCRdb independently ran MiXCR on the RT-PCR reads; one entry per CDR3 protein. The table records fewer than 250,000 distinct CDR3 sequences, around 14% of them present only once. The input for sequencing was CD8+ T cells sorted from PBMCs, taken roughly 5 days after vaccination. These receptor sequences come from a man in his fifties who received an inactivated influenza vaccine.

The sample holds a few counts of this clonotype. J is TRBJ2-7 and V is TRBV4-3; D possibly corresponds to TRBD1 (6 bases). Germline V CDR1 and CDR2: LGHNA, YSLEER. V was trimmed by 3 bases and J by 3 bases, leaving 15 bases between them. CDR3 length: 15 amino acids. The CDR3 reads CASSHHLDRNYEQYF. In DNA form, the CDR3 reads TGCGCCAGCAGCCACCATCTTGACAGGAACTACGAGCAGTACTTC.

The V gene is TRBV6-6, the J gene TRBJ1-5; D might be TRBD1 (6 bases). The CDR3 contains 13 residues. The germline gives CDR1 MNHNY, CDR2 SVGAGI (reference sequence). With 9 bases removed from V and 1 base from J, the gap between germline ends came to 10 bases. The CDR3 DNA is TGTGCCAGTAGAGGGGGAAGCAATCAGCCCCAGCATTTT. Its translation: CASRGGSNQPQHF.

The rearrangement joins TRBV20-1 to TRBJ2-1; no firm D call. Between the trimmed V and J ends, which lost 5 bases and 7 bases, there was a span of 18 bases. The CDR3 has 14 amino acids. Looked up from germline, CDR1 is DFQATT and CDR2 is SNEGSKA (reference sequence). CDR3 sequence reads: CSAGSFVLGNEQFF. DNA of the CDR3: TGCAGTGCTGGTTCTTTTGTACTCGGGAATGAGCAGTTCTTC.

The table lists this clonotype with a few counts. The chain uses TRBV9 and TRBJ2-3; D is perhaps TRBD2 (5 bases). The CDR3 spans 14 residues. Trimming left V 4 bases short and J 2 bases short, with 11 bases between. From germline, CDR1 is SGDLS and CDR2 YYNGEE. Here the CDR3 reads CASSPPGNTDTQYF. For the CDR3, the DNA is TGTGCCAGCAGCCCTCCCGGGAACACAGATACGCAGTATTTT.

This clonotype occurred a few times. This chain uses TRBV6-2 or TRBV6-3 with TRBJ2-7; 8 bases agree with TRBD2. This CDR3 region has 17 residues. Germline assignment: CDR1 MNHEY and CDR2 SVGEGT. V lost 0 bases, J lost 0 bases, and 7 bases stayed unmatched. The CDR3 region has the DNA TGTGCCAGCAGTTACTCGTTCGCGGGGGGTCTCTCCTACGAGCAGTACTTC. Protein sequence: CASSYSFAGGLSYEQYF.

The V gene is TRBV18, the J gene TRBJ2-1; D may match TRBD1 or TRBD2 (5 bases each). Trimming pared 5 bases from V and 9 bases from J, leaving 11 bases between. The CDR3 sequence is 12 residues long. Germline values: CDR1 KGHSH, CDR2 LQKENI. CDR3 sequence: CASSDVGAEQFF. In DNA, the CDR3 is TGTGCCAGCTCAGACGTCGGGGCTGAGCAGTTCTTC. The full variable domain, in which reference TRBV18 and TRBJ2-1 provide the parts outside the CDR3, is NAGVMQNPRHLVRRRGQEARLRCSPMKGHSHVYWYRQLPEEGLKFMVYLQKENIIDESGMPKERFSAEFPKEGPSILRIQQVVRGDSAAYFCASSDVGAEQFFGPGTRLTVL.

The V call is TRBV20-1, the J call TRBJ2-7; D may be TRBD1 (5 bases). CDR1 is DFQATT, CDR2 SNEGSKA, per germline (reference sequence). The CDR3 spans 13 residues. The CDR3 loop is CSPPTPGLDEQYF. The DNA for the CDR3 is TGCAGCCCACCCACACCAGGGCTCGACGAGCAGTACTTC.

V usage is TRBV4-3 and J usage is TRBJ2-2; D possibly corresponds to TRBD2 (5 bases). The germline V gene encodes CDR1 LGHNA and CDR2 YSLEER. This CDR3 spans 16 amino acids. The V end lost 1 base, the J end lost 6 bases, and 15 bases lay between the germline ends. Here the CDR3 DNA reads TGCGCCAGCAGCCAAGGGGTTATGGTGGGAGCCGGGGAGCTGTTTTTT. It specifies CASSQGVMVGAGELFF.

This clonotype was observed many times. This chain links TRBV3-1 with TRBJ2-3, with D perhaps TRBD2 (5 bases). Trimming pared 0 bases from V and 5 bases from J, leaving 9 bases between. This CDR3 has 14 amino acids. Germline-derived CDR1 and CDR2 are LGHDT and YNNKEL (reference sequence). CDR3 sequence (DNA): TGTGCCAGCAGCCAAGATCCTCGGGGAGATACGCAGTATTTT. Its translation: CASSQDPRGDTQYF.

This clonotype came up a few times. The genes are TRBV11-2 and TRBJ1-1; 12 bases line up with TRBD1. Germline loops: CDR1 SGHAT, CDR2 FQNNGV. V shed 1 base, J shed 3 bases, and the junction held 18 bases outside the gene matches. The CDR3 is 21 residues long. The chain's CDR3 is CASSLGTGTGGADRSDTEAFF. The CDR3 DNA reads TGTGCCAGCAGCTTAGGCACCGGGACAGGGGGCGCCGATCGGTCCGACACTGAAGCTTTCTTT.